The rows below give T cell receptor beta chains drawn from one sample of a study of Graves' ophthalmopathy and Graves' hyperthyroidism. TCRdb independently ran MiXCR on the multiplex PCR reads; one entry per CDR3 protein. Of some 1.1 million distinct CDR3 sequences in the sample, less than 45% are singletons; the top ten hold more than 9.5%. Sequencing was performed on peripheral blood or thyroid tissue (not recorded which). The receptor set was obtained from an adult man with Graves' hyperthyroidism. The CDR3 runs from the conserved cysteine through the conserved F or W. D genes are given only for firm matches. Size is omitted from some rows. Given values are once, few, many or a class for expanded clones.

>.|TRBV19|TRBJ2-2|.
TGTGCCAGTAGGCGGGGATCTAATACGAACACCGGGGAGCTGTTTTTT
CASRRGSNTNTGELFF
>few|TRBV28|TRBJ1-2|.
TGTGCCAGCAGTCAAACAGAGCTTTATGGCTACACCTTC
CASSQTELYGYTF
>.|TRBV25-1|TRBJ1-4|.
TGTGCCAGCAGGAGAGGGAATGGGGAAAAACTGTTTTTT
CASRRGNGEKLFF
>.|TRBV15|TRBJ2-7|.
TGTGCCACCAGCAGAGATCTGGAGGGAGGCCGCTCCTACTACGAGCAGTACTTC
CATSRDLEGGRSYYEQYF
>.|TRBV7-9|TRBJ1-1|.
TGTGCCAGCAGCTTATCTGGGGGTCGGGCTGAAGCTTTCTTT
CASSLSGGRAEAFF
>.|TRBV10-3|TRBJ1-2|TRBD1
TGTGCCATCTTTGCAGGGGGCTATGGCTACACCTTC
CAIFAGGYGYTF
>few|TRBV6-1|TRBJ1-5|.
TGTGCCAGCAGTTCGGTCGATAGCAATCAGCCCCAGCATTTT
CASSSVDSNQPQHF
>.|TRBV29-1|TRBJ1-5|.
TGCAGTCGACAGGTTGGGCAGCCCCAGCATTTT
CSRQVGQPQHF
>many|TRBV12-3/TRBV12-4|TRBJ2-2|.
TGTGCCAGCACCGGGCAGGCCGGGGAGCTGTTTTTT
CASTGQAGELFF
>few|TRBV3-1|TRBJ1-2|TRBD1
TGTGCCAGCAGCCAAGCCCCCGGGACAGGCAATGGCGGCTACACCTTC
CASSQAPGTGNGGYTF
>few|TRBV4-3|TRBJ2-2|.
TGCGCCAGCAGCCAAGAGGCCAGGAACACCGGGGAGCTGTTTTTT
CASSQEARNTGELFF
>.|TRBV7-9|TRBJ1-1|.
TGCGCCAGCAGCCAAGCTCAGCTACTGAACACTGAAGCTTTCTTT
CASSQAQLLNTEAFF
>many|TRBV19|TRBJ2-7|TRBD1
TGTGCCAGTAGTCGGACAGGGGGCAGATACGAGCAGTACTTC
CASSRTGGRYEQYF
>once|TRBV7-9|TRBJ1-5|TRBD1
TGTGCCAGCAGCCAGGGACAGGGTTTCCATCAGCCCCAGCATTTT
CASSQGQGFHQPQHF
>.|TRBV10-3|TRBJ1-2|TRBD1
TGTGCCAGTACCCAGGGGGTTTGGAACTATGGCTACACCTTC
CASTQGVWNYGYTF
>many|TRBV29-1|TRBJ1-1|.
TGCAGCGTTGACGGTACTCCCCTGAACACTGAAGCTTTCTTT
CSVDGTPLNTEAFF
>.|TRBV14|TRBJ2-7|.
TGTGCCAGCAGCCAAGACGGGTGGGAGCAGTACTTC
CASSQDGWEQYF
>many|TRBV19|TRBJ1-1|.
TGTGCCAGTAGCGCGAATCCGAACACTGAAGCTTTCTTT
CASSANPNTEAFF
>few|TRBV12-3/TRBV12-4|TRBJ1-1|TRBD1
TGTGCCAGCAGTTCAACGCCCGGGACAGGGATATCAGCTTTCTTT
CASSSTPGTGISAFF
>many|TRBV11-2|TRBJ1-2|TRBD1
TGTGCCAGCAGGAGGACAGGGGGCGAGTGGGGCTACACCTTC
CASRRTGGEWGYTF
>many|TRBV13|TRBJ1-1|.
TGTGCCAGCAGCCCTAGCGGGACACTGAACACTGAAGCTTTCTTT
CASSPSGTLNTEAFF
>.|TRBV20-1|TRBJ2-5|.
TGCAGTGCTAGGGCCCAACGATGGGACCAAGGGACCCAGTACTTC
CSARAQRWDQGTQYF
>.|TRBV6-6|TRBJ2-7|.
TGTGCCAGTTGCCTGAACAGGGTAGCTAAGGAGCAGTACTTC
CASCLNRVAKEQYF
>once|TRBV19|TRBJ1-5|TRBD1
TGTGCCAGTAGTTTCCGGGACAGGGGGCATTTCGGCAATCAGCCCCAGCATTTT
CASSFRDRGHFGNQPQHF
>.|TRBV9|TRBJ2-6|.
TGTGCCAGCAGCGTGGGGAGATCGATCAACTCTGGGGCCAACGTCCTGACTTTC
CASSVGRSINSGANVLTF
>many|TRBV7-6|TRBJ2-5|.
TGTGCCAGCAGCTCAGAGTTCCAAGAGACCCAGTACTTC
CASSSEFQETQYF
>many|TRBV10-3|TRBJ1-5|.
TGTGCCATCAGTGAGAAAGGACAGCTCCACAATCAGCCCCAGCATTTT
CAISEKGQLHNQPQHF
>many|TRBV29-1|TRBJ2-5|.
TGCAGCGTTGGAGGAGGGAAGGTTGGAGAGACCCAGTACTTC
CSVGGGKVGETQYF
>many|TRBV7-6|TRBJ2-5|TRBD2
TGTGCCAGCAGCTTGTCTAGCGGGAACCAAGAGACCCAGTACTTC
CASSLSSGNQETQYF
>.|TRBV20-1|TRBJ1-6|TRBD1
TGCAGTGCGAGCGGGACAGGTTATCGTAATTCACCCCTCCACTTT
CSASGTGYRNSPLHF
>.|TRBV2|TRBJ2-7|TRBD2
TGTGCCAGCAGCCCCGCAACTAGCGGGAGTCGTGAGCAGTACTTC
CASSPATSGSREQYF
>.|TRBV11-2|TRBJ2-5|.
TGTGCCAGCAGCTTACTTAGGGCCCCTGACCAAGAGACCCAGTACTTC
CASSLLRAPDQETQYF
>few|TRBV7-8|TRBJ1-3|.
TGTGCCAGCAGCTTAGACATGGGAGTGGGCAGCTCTGGAAACACCATATATTTT
CASSLDMGVGSSGNTIYF
>many|TRBV19|TRBJ1-1|.
TGTGCCAGTAGTATTGGATCCTTAAACAGAGGGACGGCTTTCTTT
CASSIGSLNRGTAFF
>.|TRBV9|TRBJ2-2|TRBD2
TGTGCCAGCAGCCTCTGGACTAGCGGGGCCGCGAACACCGGGGAGCTGTTTTTT
CASSLWTSGAANTGELFF
>.|TRBV5-1|TRBJ2-2|TRBD1
TGCGCCAGCAGCTCCGGACAGGGGCCCCACACCGGGGAGCTGTTTTTT
CASSSGQGPHTGELFF
>few|TRBV10-3|TRBJ1-4|.
TGTGCCACCGGGGACCCTCTGCTCGGAAAACTGTTTTTT
CATGDPLLGKLFF
>few|TRBV10-3|TRBJ2-2|.
TGTGCCATCATTGAGGACAGCAGAAACACCGGGGAGCTGTTTTTT
CAIIEDSRNTGELFF
>.|TRBV25-1|TRBJ1-2|.
TGTGCCAGCAGCGCCGTGACAGCTTATGGCTACACCTTC
CASSAVTAYGYTF
>many|TRBV20-1|TRBJ1-2|TRBD1
TGCAGTGCTACAGGGGGCTCTGGCTACACCTTC
CSATGGSGYTF
>many|TRBV20-1|TRBJ1-1|TRBD1
TGCAGTGCTAGAGCTCGAGGACAGGGACATACTGAAGCTTTCTTT
CSARARGQGHTEAFF
>.|TRBV19|TRBJ1-4|.
TGTGCCAGTAGTACCCGGGACCTAACTAATGAAAAACTGTTTTTT
CASSTRDLTNEKLFF
>.|TRBV12-3/TRBV12-4|TRBJ2-5|.
TGTGCCAGCAGTTCTTCCTTGACAGACCACCAAGAGACCCAGTACTTC
CASSSSLTDHQETQYF
>few|TRBV9|TRBJ1-6|.
TGTGCCACCTCCGGGAAGGGAAGAACATATAATTCACCCCTCCACTTT
CATSGKGRTYNSPLHF
>.|TRBV25-1|TRBJ1-4|TRBD1
TGTGCCCACAGGGGCTCGGCTAATGAAAAACTGTTTTTT
CAHRGSANEKLFF
>few|TRBV12-3/TRBV12-4|TRBJ2-7|.
TGTGCCAGCAGTTTAGAAGGAGGAATCAGGGGGGGAAACGAGCAGTACTTC
CASSLEGGIRGGNEQYF
>many|TRBV6-5|TRBJ2-7|TRBD1
TGTGCCAGCAGCAATTACAGGGGACGAGCCTACGAGCAGTACTTC
CASSNYRGRAYEQYF
>many|TRBV10-3|TRBJ1-5|.
TGTGCCATCAGGGGGACACGGGATCAGCCCCAGCATTTT
CAIRGTRDQPQHF
>.|TRBV12-3/TRBV12-4|TRBJ1-5|TRBD1
TGTGCCAGCAGTGCCCAGGGGGTCAGGCAGCCCCAGCATTTT
CASSAQGVRQPQHF
>.|TRBV13|TRBJ2-6|TRBD2
TGCGCCAGCAGCCCCACGGGAGGCACGGCCTCTGGGGCCAACGTCCTGACTTTC
CASSPTGGTASGANVLTF
>.|TRBV7-9|TRBJ1-5|.
TGTGCCAGCAACCTCGGAGGGCCCCAGCATTTT
CASNLGGPQHF